These 6 T cell receptor beta chains originate from one sample sequenced in a study of T cell changes during pregnancy in multiple sclerosis (dated by TCRdb to between 2018 and 2021). Receptor amplification or capture employed the immunoSEQ multiplex PCR assay. The table was pulled from immuneACCESS by TCRdb, which kept in-frame rearrangements only. Such tables lose some clones; where checked, under half of the loss comes from unresolved V genes, and the rest has no known cause. The sample records about 57,000 clones, under 95% of which are singletons. Roughly 0.19% of the sample belongs to the ten largest clones. Material: CD4+ T cells from peripheral blood mononuclear cells, obtained in the second trimester of pregnancy. The source is a female donor with multiple sclerosis, enrolled in a pregnancy study.

The V and J genes are TRBV5-4 and TRBJ1-4; TRBD1 agrees at 8 bases. Germline loops: CDR1 SGHNT, CDR2 YYREEE (reference sequence). Unmatched junction bases numbered 10, after V lost 3 bases and J lost 3 bases. The CDR3 has 17 residues. The CDR3 protein is CASSSGRDRGSNEKLFF. The CDR3 region has the DNA TGTGCCAGCAGCTCTGGGCGTGACAGGGGCTCTAATGAAAAACTGTTTTTT.

The chain uses TRBV11-2 and TRBJ1-1, with a weak D call TRBD1 (6 bases). The CDR3 extends over 18 amino acids. Germline lookup yields CDR1 SGHAT and CDR2 FQNNGV. V dropped 1 base and J dropped 10 bases, with 28 bases sitting between them. CDR3 in amino acids: CASSLVQPGTTRSGSAFF. The DNA of the CDR3 is TGTGCCAGCAGCTTAGTCCAACCAGGGACAACGAGGTCGGGCTCAGCTTTCTTT.

The chain joins TRBV7-3 to TRBJ2-6; D remains unclear. V was shortened by 4 bases and J by 0 bases, with 7 bases between the two germline ends. The CDR3 consists of 15 residues. Germline assignment: CDR1 SGHTA and CDR2 FQGTGA. CDR3 DNA: TGTGCCAGCAGCTCCCAACTCTCTGGGGCCAACGTCCTGACTTTC. Encoded protein: CASSSQLSGANVLTF.

This clone was found once. V is TRBV5-1 and J is TRBJ2-5; 11 bases agree with TRBD2. Trimming removed 3 bases from V and 2 bases from J; junction bases left unmatched: 3. The germline CDR1 and CDR2 sequences are SGHRS and YFSETQ. The CDR3 sequence is 15 residues long. The CDR3 spells CASSYGLAGQETQYF. The CDR3, as DNA: TGCGCCAGCAGCTACGGACTAGCGGGTCAAGAGACCCAGTACTTC.

The chain recombines TRBV27 with TRBJ2-7; tentatively, D is TRBD2 (6 bases). CDR1 and CDR2 (germline): MNHEY, SMNVEV (reference sequence). The CDR3 sequence is 16 residues long. Trimming removed 3 bases from V and 0 bases from J, with 15 bases in between. CDR3 bases: TGTGCCAGCAGTTTGACAAGGGCGGGAAGCTCCTACGAGCAGTACTTC. Its protein is CASSLTRAGSSYEQYF.

The chain links TRBV5-6 to TRBJ1-2; TRBD1 matches 7 bases. The germline V gene encodes CDR1 SGHDT and CDR2 YYEEEE. Losses at the gene ends were 3 bases for V and 2 bases for J; bases not matched to a gene: 7. CDR3 length: 15 residues. The CDR3 region is CASSSGQLKNYGYTF. The CDR3 nucleotides read TGTGCCAGCAGCTCGGGACAGCTGAAAAACTATGGCTACACCTTC.